The entry below gives a single T cell receptor (beta chain) sequence along with its context. Sequence at one end of the junction differs from germline and may be a read error. The same CDR3 can be traced to other DNA sequences in this sample. The data originate from a study of cytomegalovirus exposure and HLA in healthy donors. Use of 60 Vbeta and 13 Jbeta primers characterized the PCR. Repertoires were generated with immunoSEQ multiplex PCR, while TCRdb's copy carries only in-frame clones and drops some. The sample has around 170,000 clones; around three quarters are singletons. The germline V gene has CDR1 MNHNS and CDR2 SASEGT. The CDR3 totals 15 residues.

The J gene is TRBJ1-2, the V gene TRBV6-1, with 8 bases fitting TRBD1. Sequences were obtained from PBMCs. The TCR comes from a woman aged 25 to 39 in good health and CMV-seronegative. The CDR3 DNA sequence: TGTGCTAGCAGTGAAGGGGCAGGGGGCTTTTATGGCTACACCTTC. Encoded protein: CASSEGAGGFYGYTF.